The 22 T cell receptor beta chains below come from one sample, sequenced in a study of cytomegalovirus exposure and HLA in healthy donors. This PCR relied on a set of 60 Vbeta primers and 13 Jbeta primers. Profiled with immunoSEQ multiplex PCR; TCRdb holds only in-frame clones, not every one. The sample yields almost 95,000 clones, just under 70% seen once. The specimen was PBMCs. All receptors come from a man aged 50 or older in good health and CMV-seronegative.

The V gene is TRBV11-2, the J gene TRBJ2-7; possibly TRBD2 for D (5 bases). Germline V gives CDR1 SGHAT, CDR2 FQNNGV. V was cut by 3 bases and J by 0 bases, with 6 bases left in between. The CDR3 extends over 13 amino acids. This CDR3 is CASSLGSSYEQYF. Written as DNA, the CDR3 is TGTGCCAGCAGCTTGGGGAGCTCCTACGAGCAGTACTTC.

The rearrangement joins TRBV5-1 to TRBJ2-7; 8 nucleotides align to TRBD2. The germline gives CDR1 SGHRS, CDR2 YFSETQ. Losses at the gene ends were 4 bases for V and 3 bases for J; bases not matched to a gene: 6. The CDR3 is made up of 14 amino acids. CDR3 region: CASSPGSGDYEQYV. CDR3 bases: TGCGCCAGCAGCCCCGGTAGCGGGGACTACGAGCAGTACGTC.

This clone appeared a few times. CDR3 residues: CASSLKTSADTQYF. In nucleotides, the CDR3 is TGTGCCAGCAGCCTAAAGACTAGCGCAGATACGCAGTATTTT. The gene calls are TRBV5-4 and TRBJ2-3, with 8 nucleotides matching TRBD2. V lost 4 bases and J lost 4; bases outside the gene matches: 5. The CDR3 is 14 amino acids. CDR1 is SGHNT, CDR2 YYREEE, per germline (reference sequence).

This clone was seen only a few times. The CDR3: CASSLRQVQETQYF. For the CDR3, the DNA is TGTGCCAGCAGCTTACGACAGGTTCAGGAGACCCAGTACTTC. The chain links TRBV11-3 to TRBJ2-5; possibly TRBD1 for D (6 bases). The ends were cut back, 2 bases at V and 5 bases at J, with 12 bases in the middle. The CDR3 runs to 14 residues. Germline CDR1 is SGHNT and CDR2 is YENEEA. The entire variable domain, with the rest obtained from reference TRBV11-3 and TRBJ2-5, is as follows: EAGVVQSPRYKIIEKKQPVAFWCNPISGHNTLYWYLQNLGQGPELLIRYENEEAVDDSQLPKDRFSAERLKGVDSTLKIQPAELGDSAVYLCASSLRQVQETQYFGPGTRLLVL.

This sequence joins TRBV4-3 and TRBJ1-6; the match to TRBD1 covers 9 bases. Trimming removed 3 bases from V and 7 bases from J; junction bases left unmatched: 1. The CDR3 contains 14 residues. Germline lookup yields CDR1 LGHNA and CDR2 YSLEER. CDR3 residues: CASSQGTGNSPLHF. The CDR3 DNA follows: TGCGCCAGCAGCCAGGGGACAGGGAATTCACCCCTCCACTTT.

The rearrangement uses TRBV19 and TRBJ1-2; 8 nucleotides agree with TRBD1. From germline, CDR1 is LNHDA and CDR2 SQIVND (reference sequence). The V gene end was trimmed by 4 bases and the J gene end by 0 bases; junction bases not matched to a gene: 7. The CDR3 covers 16 residues. Here the CDR3 DNA reads TGTGCCAGTAGTAGCGGACAGGGAAGAACTAACTATGGCTACACCTTC. Residues: CASSSGQGRTNYGYTF.

The V call is TRBV7-3, the J call TRBJ2-3; TRBD2 matches 11 bases. Looked up from germline, CDR1 is SGHTA and CDR2 is FQGTGA. Germline trimming cut 0 bases from V and 10 bases from J; bases unmatched to any gene: 6. The CDR3 loop spans 15 amino acids. The CDR3 DNA sequence: TGTGCCAGCAGCTTAACGTTACTAGCGGGAGCTCCGCAGTATTTT. This gives the protein CASSLTLLAGAPQYF.

This clone has just a few counts. This sequence joins TRBV11-2 and TRBJ1-6; the D is unclear. CDR1 and CDR2 from the germline V gene are SGHAT and FQNNGV. Trimming removed 3 bases from V and 7 bases from J, with 16 bases in between. The CDR3 runs 16 residues. The CDR3 bases are TGTGCCAGCAGCTTCGGGTACGGGGTTTGGAATTCACCCCTCCACTTT. Residues: CASSFGYGVWNSPLHF.

This chain links TRBV29-1 with TRBJ1-5; 8 bases map to TRBD1. The V gene end was trimmed by 6 bases and the J gene end by 8 bases; junction bases not matched to a gene: 12. The length of the CDR3 is 14 residues. Per germline, CDR1 SQVTM and CDR2 ANQGSEA. The CDR3 loop reads CSVAGQGLTEPQHF. The CDR3 bases are TGCAGCGTCGCCGGACAGGGACTAACGGAGCCCCAGCATTTT.

The chain carries TRBV10-1 and TRBJ2-7, with a weak D call TRBD1 (6 bases). The CDR3 spans 11 residues. V lost 8 bases and J 2 bases, leaving 7 bases between the germline ends. Germline V gene lookup returns CDR1 WNHNN and CDR2 SYGVQD (reference sequence). The CDR3 nucleotides are TGCGCCAGCCAGGGGCCCTACGAGCAGTACGTC. Its translation: CASQGPYEQYV.

This clone was counted only a few times. The rearrangement uses TRBV6-5 and TRBJ1-3; maybe TRBD1 (5 bases). Deletions cut 2 bases from V and 0 bases from J, with 8 bases between. Germline-derived CDR1 and CDR2 are MNHEY and SVGAGI. This CDR3 region has 15 residues. The CDR3 is CASSYLQGSGNTIYF. CDR3 DNA: TGTGCCAGCAGTTACCTTCAGGGCTCTGGAAACACCATATATTTT.

A note on this clone: The germline gene is not matched at one end of the junction; a read error may be the cause. The CDR3 reads CASSSGLTEYGQYF. The CDR3 nucleotides are TGTGCCAGCAGCTCGGGACTGACCGAGTACGGGCAGTACTTC. The V gene is TRBV5-4, the J gene TRBJ2-7; tentative D call: TRBD2 (6 bases). The CDR3 covers 14 residues. Germline V gene lookup returns CDR1 SGHNT and CDR2 YYREEE (reference sequence).

This clone has just a few counts. The CDR3 DNA reads TGTGCCACCAGCGGGACTCCCAGCGGGGGGACCCAGTACTTC. It encodes CATSGTPSGGTQYF. The J gene is TRBJ2-5, the V gene TRBV15, with 8 positions matching TRBD2. J gave up 7 bases and V 5 bases, and 9 bases lay outside the gene matches. The germline V gene encodes CDR1 LNHNV and CDR2 YYDKDF (reference sequence). This CDR3 spans 14 amino acids.

This clone was picked up a small number of times. The J gene is TRBJ2-3, the V gene TRBV7-2, with 14 bases matching TRBD2. V shed 2 bases and J 7 bases; nucleotides not matched to a gene: 11. Germline values: CDR1 SGHTA, CDR2 FQGNSA. This CDR3 has 18 amino acids. CDR3 in amino acids: CASSLSFGLAGGTNTQYF. For the CDR3, the DNA is TGTGCCAGCAGCTTATCTTTTGGACTAGCGGGGGGCACTAATACGCAGTATTTT.

The V and J genes are TRBV2 and TRBJ1-4; the D gene is possibly TRBD1 (6 bases). Germline V CDR1 and CDR2: SNHLY, FYNNEI. CDR3 length: 14 residues. Trimming cost V 6 bases and J 5 bases, with 13 bases left between them. The CDR3 spells CASRIQGLNEKLFF. CDR3 DNA: TGTGCCAGCAGGATACAGGGTTTGAATGAAAAACTGTTTTTT.

This clone was seen a few times. V is TRBV5-1 and J is TRBJ1-4; D is possibly TRBD1 (6 bases). The CDR3 length is 14 residues. The V gene's germline CDR1 is SGHRS and CDR2 YFSETQ. Trimming took off 3 bases at V and 4 bases at J, with 10 bases between the two ends. The CDR3 protein is CASSSGVLNEKLFF. DNA for the CDR3: TGCGCCAGCAGCTCAGGGGTCCTTAATGAAAAACTGTTTTTT.

The J gene is TRBJ2-6, the V gene TRBV5-1; D call uncertain. Germline assignment: CDR1 SGHRS and CDR2 YFSETQ. The CDR3 totals 15 residues. V lost 4 bases and J lost 2, with 10 bases in between. The CDR3 reads CASSLSEAGANVLTF. CDR3 nucleotides: TGCGCCAGCAGCCTTTCTGAGGCTGGGGCCAACGTCCTGACTTTC.

The chain joins TRBV5-1 to TRBJ2-7, with TRBD2 matching 10 bases. The trim removed 2 bases at V and 3 bases at J, leaving 8 bases unmatched. The germline CDR1 and CDR2 sequences are SGHRS and YFSETQ. The CDR3 contains 16 residues. The CDR3, as DNA: TGCGCCAGCAGCTTTAAGAGCGGGAGGGCCTTCTACGAGCAGTACGTC. It translates to CASSFKSGRAFYEQYV.

The chain has TRBV6-6 and TRBJ2-7; 7 nucleotides match TRBD1. The length of the CDR3 is 15 residues. With 5 bases clipped from V and 6 bases from J, the junction kept 13 bases outside the gene matches. CDR1 is MNHNY, CDR2 SVGAGI, per germline (reference sequence). The CDR3 DNA reads as TGTGCCAGCAGTCGGACAGGTCAGATCCCCCTCGAGCAGTACGTC. Translation: CASSRTGQIPLEQYV.

The genes are TRBV9 and TRBJ1-3, with D tentatively TRBD1 (5 bases). V lost 4 bases and J lost 8, with 19 bases in between. Germline V gives CDR1 SGDLS, CDR2 YYNGEE. This CDR3 spans 15 amino acids. CDR3 DNA: TGTGCCAGCAGCTCTAGAGCCGGGGAGGGGTACACCATATATTTT. Protein sequence: CASSSRAGEGYTIYF.

V gene TRBV29-1 combines with J gene TRBJ2-3; the match to TRBD2 covers 9 bases. Trimming removed 7 bases from V and 1 base from J; junction bases left unmatched: 3. CDR3 length equals 13 residues. Germline V gives CDR1 SQVTM, CDR2 ANQGSEA. CDR3 in amino acids: CSGLAAGTDTQYF. The CDR3 DNA sequence: TGCAGCGGACTAGCGGCAGGCACAGATACGCAGTATTTT.

CDR3 nucleotide sequence: TGCGCCAGCAGCTTGACGAGAAGTATGAACACTGAAGCTTTCTTT. Translated: CASSLTRSMNTEAFF. The chain recombines TRBV5-1 with TRBJ1-1; D is unclear. V dropped 1 base and J dropped 0 bases, with 10 bases sitting between them. The CDR3 has 15 residues. Germline V gene lookup returns CDR1 SGHRS and CDR2 YFSETQ.